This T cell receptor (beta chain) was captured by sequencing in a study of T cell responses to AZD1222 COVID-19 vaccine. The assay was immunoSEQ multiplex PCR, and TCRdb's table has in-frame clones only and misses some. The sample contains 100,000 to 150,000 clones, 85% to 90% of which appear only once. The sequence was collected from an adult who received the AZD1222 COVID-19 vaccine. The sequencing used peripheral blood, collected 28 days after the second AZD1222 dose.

CDR3 amino acids: CASSEGTGFYEQYF. For the CDR3, the DNA is TGTGCCAGCAGTGAAGGGACAGGGTTCTACGAGCAGTACTTC. J is TRBJ2-7 and V is TRBV2; 8 nucleotides agree with TRBD1. The germline CDR1 and CDR2 sequences are SNHLY and FYNNEI. The CDR3 extends over 14 amino acids. V gave up 1 base and J gave up 3 bases; unmatched junction bases: 2. Supplemented by reference TRBV2 and TRBJ2-7, the full variable domain reads EPEVTQTPSHQVTQMGQEVILRCVPISNHLYFYWYRQILGQKVEFLVSFYNNEISEKSEIFDDQFSVERPDGSNFTLKIRSTKLEDSAMYFCASSEGTGFYEQYFGPGTRLTVT.